Described below is a single T cell receptor beta chain sequence and its context. Trimming pared 7 bases from V and 5 bases from J, leaving 17 bases between. The CDR3 is made up of 14 amino acids. Germline CDR1 is MDHEN and CDR2 is SYDVKM. The table came from immunoSEQ multiplex PCR; TCRdb's copy has only in-frame clones and leaves some out. The data hold 40,000 to 55,000 clones, with 90% observed a single time. This entry belongs to a study of T cell changes during pregnancy in multiple sclerosis. The source was CD4+ T cells from peripheral blood mononuclear cells, collected before pregnancy. The chain uses TRBV28 and TRBJ2-5; possibly TRBD2 for D (7 bases). The receptor comes from a female donor with multiple sclerosis, enrolled in a pregnancy study. CDR3 sequence reads: CASTLGGGGETQYF. The CDR3, as DNA: TGTGCCAGCACCCTAGGGGGGGGCGGGGAGACCCAGTACTTC.